This T cell receptor beta chain was sequenced during a study of T cell responses to AZD1222 COVID-19 vaccine. Background on the study: Second-dose intervals of approximately 4 or approximately 12 weeks were pooled.

Worth noting for this clone: Its antigen is not known.

Sequencing used immunoSEQ multiplex PCR; TCRdb keeps in-frame clones, though not all of them. Of 60,000 to 85,000 clones detected, 85% appear once; the ten largest clones hold roughly 22%. CDR3 size: 13 residues. Trimming left V 4 bases short and J 11 bases short, with 15 bases between. Study results and caveats: Clonal diversity was possibly underestimated, and white British individuals and females predominated among donors.

This TCR was sampled from an adult in good health. The input for sequencing was peripheral blood, taken on day 0 of AZD1222 vaccination. The chain recombines TRBV12-3 or TRBV12-4 with TRBJ1-3, with D possibly being TRBD1 (5 bases). The CDR3 here is CASSWDLKGAIYF. CDR3 coding DNA: TGTGCCAGCAGTTGGGACCTAAAAGGTGCCATATATTTT.